This paragraph covers one T cell receptor (beta chain) sequence. Its specificity is unknown. The CDR3 length is 13 residues. The V gene's germline CDR1 is MNHEY and CDR2 SVGEGT. V was pared by 6 bases and J by 8 bases, with 15 bases between. TCRdb used MiXCR to reprocess the 5' RACE reads, holding one entry per CDR3 protein. Found here are approximately 440,000 distinct CDR3 sequences, 20% of them singletons; the top ten hold approximately 8.4%. The sample originates from a study of T-cell memory formation after mild COVID-19. In the study overall: For the most part, TCR clusters were specific to one donor. Study outcomes and limitations: Pre-infection memory showed some responding clones, and this suggested that cross-reactive memory joined. Contracting clones, day 15 to 85, had balanced CD4/CD8, and later expanders favored CD4+. Among CD4+ contracting clones, most were CM and EM, and CD8+ ones EMRA.

The sequence derives from an adult woman who had mild COVID-19 (a few samples of this study predate the infection). Cell type and time point are not known. The genes are TRBV6-2 or TRBV6-3 and TRBJ2-3; no reliable D call. Sequencing used PBMCs or a T cell subset sorted from them (not recorded which). The CDR3 is CASSEPVMGTQYF. DNA for the CDR3: TGTGCCAGCAGCGAACCGGTTATGGGTACGCAGTATTTT.